The entry that follows covers one TCR beta chain sequence. The sample comes from a study of T cells in narcolepsy. Germline CDR1 reads LNHDA; CDR2 reads SQIVND (reference sequence). The CDR3 has 15 amino acids. V lost 4 bases and J 4 bases, leaving 16 bases between the germline ends. TCRdb's copy holds only in-frame clones and misses some; the assay was immunoSEQ multiplex PCR. The sample lists about 22,000 clones; about 80% were seen once. Sequencing input: memory (CD45RA-) CD4+ T cells from blood. The chain is built from TRBV19 and TRBJ1-2, with D tentatively TRBD1 (5 bases). The sequence was collected from a human donor in good health. The CDR3 region has the DNA TGTGCCAGTAGTACCCGGGACCAACGGGGCTATGGCTACACCTTC. Its translation: CASSTRDQRGYGYTF.